This T cell receptor beta chain came from a study of shared clonotypes between healthy human individuals. Deep-level running was used for the assay. Some clones are missing from TCRdb's copy, which holds only in-frame ones; the method was immunoSEQ multiplex PCR. Of roughly 640,000 clones listed, less than 85% were seen once; the top ten hold approximately 1.8%. Findings and caveats of the study: Larger richness was generally estimated for naive than memory subsets. Investigators expected sequencing depth to affect clonotype sharing among donors.

The table lists this clone with a count of one. Antigen unknown. The CDR3 consists of 14 residues. Germline-derived CDR1 and CDR2 are MGHDK and SYGVNS. The V and J ends lost 3 bases and 8 bases respectively, with 14 bases between them. The receptor was isolated from a woman in her thirties in good health. The chain joins TRBV25-1 to TRBJ2-1, with D tentatively TRBD2 (6 bases). Input material: memory CD4+ T cells sorted from blood. Sample subset: CD45RA-negative fraction. The CDR3 DNA sequence: TGTGCCAGCAGTGATCTATGGACTAACGATGAGCAGTTCTTC. Protein: CASSDLWTNDEQFF.